Included here is one TCR beta chain sequence, with context. Its antigen is undetermined. TCRdb re-derived calls from the 5' RACE reads in MiXCR, one entry per CDR3 protein. The sample includes 670,000 or so distinct CDR3 sequences, roughly 19% of them seen just once. The ends were cut back, 4 bases at V and 0 bases at J, with 7 bases in the middle. The germline V gene encodes CDR1 SGHTA and CDR2 FQGNSA. The CDR3 runs 13 residues. The data originate from a study of CD8 T cells in ankylosing spondylitis. Regarding the study as a whole: Characteristic, it appeared, of ankylosing spondylitis blood was a TCR beta motif of 7 or 8 highly homologous variants. Matched ankylosing spondylitis synovial fluid reportedly showed significant enrichment of disease-linked clones.

The chain has TRBV7-2 and TRBJ2-7, with TRBD1 as a possible D gene (5 bases). The specimen sequenced was blood, either unsorted or a sorted T cell fraction (not recorded which). The TCR comes from a male donor with ankylosing spondylitis. Here the CDR3 DNA reads TGTGCCAGCAGCTCGACAGTCTCCTACGAGCAGTACTTC. Translation gives CASSSTVSYEQYF.